The 4 T cell receptor beta chains listed next were all sequenced from one sample in a study of blood T cell repertoires in COVID-19. Using immunoSEQ multiplex PCR, the repertoire was profiled, and TCRdb retains in-frame clones only, with some absent. The repertoire holds fewer than 95,000 clones, with roughly 87% as singletons. Sequencing input: peripheral blood. These receptors all stem from a man in his forties or fifties with acute or convalescent COVID-19.

The J gene is TRBJ1-2, the V gene TRBV6-5, with D unresolved. Germline-derived CDR1 and CDR2 are MNHEY and SVGAGI. The ends were cut back, 6 bases at V and 0 bases at J, with 5 bases in the middle. This CDR3 contains 12 residues. The CDR3 region is CASRQTNYGYTF. As DNA, the CDR3 is TGTGCCAGCAGGCAGACTAACTATGGCTACACCTTC.

This chain uses TRBV7-6 with TRBJ1-1, with unresolved D. V lost 5 bases and J 6 bases, leaving 22 bases between the germline ends. CDR1 and CDR2 from the germline V gene are SGHVS and FNYEAQ. The CDR3 totals 16 residues. CDR3 nucleotide sequence: TGTGCCAGCAGCCCCTCGTCGGGAACTCGAAGGGCTGAAGCTTTCTTT. Translating it yields CASSPSSGTRRAEAFF.

V usage is TRBV3-1 (or the pseudogene TRBV3-2) and J usage is TRBJ2-5; no definite D call. This CDR3 region has 15 residues. Trimming left V 2 bases short and J 2 bases short, with 12 bases between. Germline CDR1 is LGHDT and CDR2 is YNNKEL (reference sequence). CDR3: CASSQQAQKQETQYF. CDR3 in DNA: TGTGCCAGCAGCCAACAAGCACAGAAACAAGAGACCCAGTACTTC.

This sequence joins TRBV27 and TRBJ1-4, with D hard to call. The germline V and J ends were trimmed by 2 bases and 3 bases, with 13 bases remaining between them. Germline V lookup: CDR1 MNHEY, CDR2 SMNVEV (reference sequence). The CDR3 extends over 16 amino acids. The CDR3 bases are TGTGCCAGCAGTTTAAACTTTGCCCTGCCTAATGAAAAACTGTTTTTT. It specifies CASSLNFALPNEKLFF.